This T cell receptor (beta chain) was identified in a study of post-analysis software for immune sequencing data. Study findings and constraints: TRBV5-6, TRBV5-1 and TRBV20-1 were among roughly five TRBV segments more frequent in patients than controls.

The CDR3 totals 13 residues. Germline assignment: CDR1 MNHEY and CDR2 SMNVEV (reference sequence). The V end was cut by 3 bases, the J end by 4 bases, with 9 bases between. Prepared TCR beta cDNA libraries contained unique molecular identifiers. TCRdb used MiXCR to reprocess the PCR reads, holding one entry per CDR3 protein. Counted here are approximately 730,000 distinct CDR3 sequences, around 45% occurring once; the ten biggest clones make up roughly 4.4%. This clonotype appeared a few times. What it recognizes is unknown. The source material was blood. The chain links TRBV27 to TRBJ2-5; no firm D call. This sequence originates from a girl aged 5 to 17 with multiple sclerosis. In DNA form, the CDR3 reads TGTGCCAGCAGTTTGGGGAAAACAGAGACCCAGTACTTC. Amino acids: CASSLGKTETQYF.